This T cell receptor (beta chain) was captured by sequencing in a study of Ad26.COV2.S vaccination and SARS-CoV-2 variants. The assay was immunoSEQ multiplex PCR, and TCRdb's table has in-frame clones only and misses some. The repertoire consists of about 280,000 clones, with around 87% occurring once and the leading ten covering around 3%. Treatment meaning: some 19 received Ad26.COV2.S at low or high dose, single or two shots; about 5 received placebo; per-sample allocation not given. Specimens were obtained on day 63 following the first vaccine or placebo injection. Material: peripheral blood, obtained in a trial of Ad26.COV2.S vaccine versus placebo. The TCR sequence derives from a person aged 18-65 years who received the Ad26.COV2.S COVID-19 vaccine or a placebo.

The CDR3 protein is CASSGTGHSGANVLTF. CDR3 sequence (DNA): TGTGCCAGCAGTGGGACAGGGCACTCTGGGGCCAACGTCCTGACTTTC. V and J are TRBV6-2 or TRBV6-3 and TRBJ2-6; TRBD1 matches 9 bases. The CDR3 is made up of 16 amino acids. Germline V gene data show CDR1 as MNHEY and CDR2 as SVGEGT. The V and J ends lost 5 bases and 0 bases, in that order; junction bases with no gene match: 2.